The 10 T cell receptor beta chains in this list originate from one sample, sequenced in a study of T-cell memory formation after mild COVID-19 listed by TCRdb under 2021. The library was made by 5' RACE. Sequencing instrument: Illumina NovaSeq 6000. TCRdb reran the public reads through fastp at Q25 and MiXCR, keeping productive beta chains. Each entry merges the rows of one CDR3 protein and shows their most common DNA and genes. For this sample the table gives around 440,000 distinct CDR3 sequences, of which roughly 18% were detected only once. Over 9% of the sample rests with the top ten. The sequenced sample consisted of PBMCs or a T cell subset sorted from them (not recorded which). The receptor set was obtained from an adult woman who had mild COVID-19 (a few samples of this study predate the infection). The sample titles of this study are shuffled in the database, so cell type and time point are left out; the donor was told from shared clones.

For the CDR3, the DNA is TGTGCCAGCAGCGGGACGGCGACCTCTCTCGGCTACACCTTC. Protein product: CASSGTATSLGYTF. V gene TRBV12-3 or TRBV12-4 combines with J gene TRBJ1-2, with a weak D call TRBD1 (5 bases). The CDR3 has 14 amino acids. V was trimmed by 6 bases and J by 8 bases, leaving 19 bases between them.

The V gene is TRBV29-1, the J gene TRBJ1-2; no reliable D call. With 2 bases removed from V and 7 bases from J, the gap between germline ends came to 14 bases. This CDR3 spans 13 amino acids. Looked up from germline, CDR1 is SQVTM and CDR2 is ANQGSEA. CDR3: CSVELGIPTGYTF. The CDR3 DNA reads TGCAGCGTTGAACTAGGGATTCCAACTGGCTACACCTTC. The whole variable domain, filled in from reference TRBV29-1 and TRBJ1-2, reads SAVISQKPSRDICQRGTSLTIQCQVDSQVTMMFWYRQQPGQSLTLIATANQGSEATYESGFVIDKFPISRPNLTFSTLTVSNMSPEDSSIYLCSVELGIPTGYTFGSGTRLTVV.

In this sample, this clonotype turned up a few times. The V and J genes are TRBV11-2 and TRBJ2-3, with no clear D. The CDR3 extends over 14 amino acids. With 0 bases removed from V and 5 bases from J, the gap between germline ends came to 9 bases. Looked up from germline, CDR1 is SGHAT and CDR2 is FQNNGV. CDR3 in DNA: TGTGCCAGCAGCTTAGATCTTACGAGAGATACGCAGTATTTT. Protein sequence: CASSLDLTRDTQYF.

This rearrangement joins TRBV7-8 to TRBJ2-7; TRBD1 agrees at 8 bases. The CDR3 consists of 15 residues. Trimming took 3 bases from V and 4 from J; bases not matched to a gene: 8. Germline assignment: CDR1 SGHVS and CDR2 FQNEAQ. The CDR3, as DNA: TGTGCCAGCAGCTTGGGACCGGACAGGGTTTACGAGCAGTACTTC. It codes for CASSLGPDRVYEQYF. Full variable domain (outside the CDR3, taken from reference TRBV7-8 and TRBJ2-7): GAGVSQSPRYKVAKRGQDVALRCDPISGHVSLFWYQQALGQGPEFLTYFQNEAQLDKSGLPSDRFFAERPEGSVSTLKIQRTQQEDSAVYLCASSLGPDRVYEQYFGPGTRLTVT.

This sequence joins TRBV7-2 and TRBJ1-1; 7 bases line up with TRBD1. CDR1 and CDR2 (germline): SGHTA, FQGNSA. With V trimmed by 5 bases and J by 3 bases, 9 bases remained unmatched. This CDR3 spans 15 amino acids. This chain's CDR3 is CASSLQGVYDTEAFF. The CDR3 DNA reads TGTGCCAGCAGCCTTCAGGGGGTCTACGACACTGAAGCTTTCTTT. The variable domain in full, with the rest retrieved from reference TRBV7-2 and TRBJ1-1, is GAGVSQSPSNKVTEKGKDVELRCDPISGHTALYWYRQSLGQGLEFLIYFQGNSAPDKSGLPSDRFSAERTGGSVSTLTIQRTQQEDSAVYLCASSLQGVYDTEAFFGQGTRLTVV.

The gene calls are TRBV5-1 and TRBJ2-3; TRBD2 matches 7 bases. CDR1 is SGHRS and CDR2 is YFSETQ in the germline V gene. V shed 0 bases and J 0 bases; nucleotides not matched to a gene: 4. The CDR3 covers 16 residues. The CDR3: CASSLEPSGSTDTQYF. The CDR3 DNA reads TGCGCCAGCAGCTTGGAGCCTAGCGGTAGCACAGATACGCAGTATTTT.

A few counts support this clonotype. The V call is TRBV5-1, the J call TRBJ2-3; 13 bases are shared with TRBD2. With V trimmed by 0 bases and J by 4 bases, 2 bases remained unmatched. The CDR3 runs to 16 residues. Germline loops: CDR1 SGHRS, CDR2 YFSETQ. DNA of the CDR3: TGCGCCAGCAGCTTGGAGACTAGCGGGGGGCCAGATACGCAGTATTTT. Translated, it gives CASSLETSGGPDTQYF.

In nucleotides, the CDR3 is TGCAGTGCGAGGGATTTAACTAGCGGGAGGGCACGAGATACGCAGTATTTT. It specifies CSARDLTSGRARDTQYF. J is TRBJ2-3 and V is TRBV20-1; TRBD2 agrees at 13 bases. CDR3 size: 17 residues. The germline V gene encodes CDR1 DFQATT and CDR2 SNEGSKA (reference sequence). Trimming cost V 6 bases and J 5 bases; bases outside gene matches: 14.

This clonotype showed up many times. The chain joins TRBV29-1 to TRBJ2-7; 8 positions match TRBD2. Germline V gene sequence: CDR1 SQVTM, CDR2 ANQGSEA. The V gene end was trimmed by 6 bases and the J gene end by 2 bases; junction bases not matched to a gene: 0. The CDR3 spans 11 residues. CDR3 sequence reads: CSVGGAYEQYF. In DNA form, the CDR3 reads TGCAGCGTCGGGGGGGCCTACGAGCAGTACTTC.

This clonotype has a count of ten or more. The CDR3 nucleotides are TGTGCCATCAGTGAAAGGACGCTGACAGACACAGATACGCAGTATTTT. It is translated as CAISERTLTDTDTQYF. V and J are TRBV10-3 and TRBJ2-3, with D perhaps TRBD1 (5 bases). The germline V gene encodes CDR1 ENHRY and CDR2 SYGVKD. The CDR3 extends over 16 amino acids. Trimming removed 3 bases at V and 2 bases at J, with 15 bases between.